This TCR beta chain was obtained from a study of CD8 T cells in Susac syndrome. This CDR3 has 15 residues. Trimming shortened V by 5 bases and J by 4 bases, and 16 bases separated the two germline ends. Random hexamers primed reverse transcription of about 0.5 to 1 ug RNA. TCRdb analysed the immunoSEQ multiplex PCR reads with MiXCR anew, one entry per CDR3 protein. The table records 250,000 to 300,000 distinct CDR3 sequences, about 85% of them present only once. The sequence came from a human donor with multiple sclerosis. V usage is TRBV12-3 or TRBV12-4 and J usage is TRBJ2-3; the D is unclear. What was sequenced was CD8+ T cells from PBMCs. CDR3 in amino acids: CASSPWAGLADTQYF. Written as DNA, the CDR3 is TGTGCCAGCAGTCCCTGGGCTGGGTTGGCAGATACGCAGTATTTT.